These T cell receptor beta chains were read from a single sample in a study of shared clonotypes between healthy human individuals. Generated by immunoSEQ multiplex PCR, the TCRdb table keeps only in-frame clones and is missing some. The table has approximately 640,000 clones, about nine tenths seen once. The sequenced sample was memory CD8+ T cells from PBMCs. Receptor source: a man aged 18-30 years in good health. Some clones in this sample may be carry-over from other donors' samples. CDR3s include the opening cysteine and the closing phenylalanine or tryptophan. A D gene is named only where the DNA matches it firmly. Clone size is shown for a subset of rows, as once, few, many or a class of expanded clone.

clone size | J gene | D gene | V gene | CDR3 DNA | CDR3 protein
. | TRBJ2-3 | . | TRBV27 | TGTGCCAGCAGAGTAAGGGGCACAGATACGCAGTATTTT | CASRVRGTDTQYF
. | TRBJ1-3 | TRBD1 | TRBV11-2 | TGTGCCAGCAGCCCCGGTGCCGGGGGACAGGGTGGAAACACCATATATTTT | CASSPGAGGQGGNTIYF
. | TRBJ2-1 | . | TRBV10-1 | TGCGCCAGCAGTGTTGAGCGGTACTCCTACAATGAGCAGTTCTTC | CASSVERYSYNEQFF
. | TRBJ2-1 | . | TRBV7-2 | TGTGCCAGCAGCTTATTTCACGGGAGTGGGAATGAGCAGTTCTTC | CASSLFHGSGNEQFF
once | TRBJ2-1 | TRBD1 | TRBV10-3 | TGTGCCATCAGTGAGTCGATGAAGACAGGGGGCGGGTGGAATGAGCAGTTCTTC | CAISESMKTGGGWNEQFF
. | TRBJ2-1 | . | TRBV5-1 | TGCGCCAGCAGCGAGCCGGGCCTCAACAATGAGCAGTTCTTC | CASSEPGLNNEQFF
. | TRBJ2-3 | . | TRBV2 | TGTGCCAGCAGTGAGGGTAGCGGTAGCACAGATACGCAGTATTTT | CASSEGSGSTDTQYF
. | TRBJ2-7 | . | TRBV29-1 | TGCAGCGTTGAGGGGCCTCCCTCCTACGAGCAGTACTTC | CSVEGPPSYEQYF
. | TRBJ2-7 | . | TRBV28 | TGTGCCAGCAGTTGGGGTTTCGGCTACGAGCAGTACTTC | CASSWGFGYEQYF
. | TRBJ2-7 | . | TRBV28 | TGTGCCAGCAGCCTGCAAGGGTTGGGGGCCTACGAGCAGTACTTC | CASSLQGLGAYEQYF